This T cell receptor beta chain originates from a study of T cell repertoires in cytomegalovirus infection (dated by TCRdb to between 2018 and 2021). Some background on the complete study: Because public TCR beta signatures pointed to carriage of CMV infection together with the matching HLA type, the HLA type of each donor mattered for the analysis.

V was cut back by 2 bases and J by 4 bases, leaving a gap of 11 bases between them. According to the germline V gene (reference sequence), CDR1 reads MNHEY and CDR2 reads SMNVEV. Including the terminal cysteine and phenylalanine, the CDR3 comprises 15 residues. CDR3 DNA is the only sequence kept; it has 45 bases, read in frame from the first base. The sequencer listed for this sample is Illumina HiSeq 1500. TCRdb reprocessed the public reads (quality trimming at Q25 with fastp, clone calling with MiXCR) and kept in-frame beta chains. Each CDR3 protein appears once, grouped with its most common genes and DNA. The sample profile shows around 530,000 distinct CDR3 sequences; more than 15% of them were found once. The ten largest clones represent 20% to 30% of the sample. Broader findings and caveats from the paper: The ex vivo response was dominated by HLA-C-restricted CMV-specific TCR beta clonotypes, and the single most frequent clonotype in two of eight donors was supplied by these HLA-C-restricted clonotypes. In both this cohort and an independent cohort of approximately 350 donors, the cumulative frequency of public TCR beta family members distinguished carriers of CMV infection plus the relevant HLA type.

This clonotype came up a few times. Its antigen is not yet known. Base qualities are missing; no much larger clone stands one base away. The source of this sequence is a human donor in good health (CMV status not recorded). Some clones in this sample may be carry-over from other donors' samples. The sequencing sample was made of CD8+ T cells from PBMCs. The chain uses TRBV27 and TRBJ1-4; possibly the D gene is TRBD1, per 5 matching bases. The CDR3 region: CASSLIGTDNEKLFF. The sequenced DNA is TGTGCCAGCAGTTTAATCGGGACCGATAATGAAAAACTGTTTTTT.